A selection of T cell receptor beta chains follows, all from one sample in a study of CD8 T cells in ankylosing spondylitis. A single record per CDR3 protein comes from TCRdb applying MiXCR to the 5' RACE reads. The data show under 200,000 distinct CDR3 sequences, roughly 10% seen once. Sequencing used blood, either unsorted or a sorted T cell fraction (not recorded which). Every receptor here comes from a female donor with ankylosing spondylitis or in good health (not recorded which). The conserved cysteine and the conserved F or W are not part of the CDR3 here.

j_call: TRBJ2-1; v_call: TRBV6-1; cdr3_aa: ASSLSRDFPYNEQF
j_call: TRBJ2-2; v_call: TRBV7-9; cdr3_aa: ASSLEVAGELF
j_call: TRBJ2-3; v_call: TRBV10-3; cdr3_aa: AISESAEDTQY
j_call: TRBJ2-7; v_call: TRBV12-3/TRBV12-4; cdr3_aa: ASSLGTDRVGQY
j_call: TRBJ1-3; v_call: TRBV7-6; cdr3_aa: ASSLVSMGPYTETGNTIY
j_call: TRBJ2-1; v_call: TRBV24-1; cdr3_aa: ATSDLRTSGTYNEQF
j_call: TRBJ1-5; v_call: TRBV29-1; cdr3_aa: SVRVGGLGNQPQH
j_call: TRBJ2-1; v_call: TRBV5-1; cdr3_aa: ASSLSLAGGYNEQF
j_call: TRBJ1-1; v_call: TRBV4-3; cdr3_aa: ASSQPALGGTEAF
j_call: TRBJ1-1; v_call: TRBV2; cdr3_aa: ASSEYPRGNTEAF
j_call: TRBJ2-4; v_call: TRBV24-1; cdr3_aa: ATSDNSLGAKNIQY
j_call: TRBJ2-7; v_call: TRBV6-2/TRBV6-3; cdr3_aa: ASGARIYEQY
j_call: TRBJ2-7; v_call: TRBV27; cdr3_aa: ASRQGYEQY
j_call: TRBJ2-1; v_call: TRBV4-3; cdr3_aa: ASSQVGSNNEQF
j_call: TRBJ2-1; v_call: TRBV9; cdr3_aa: ASSGGGLAWGEQF
j_call: TRBJ1-5; v_call: TRBV7-8; cdr3_aa: ASSQGGDYSNQPQH
j_call: TRBJ1-2; v_call: TRBV29-1; cdr3_aa: SALLFDKLGGYT
j_call: TRBJ2-3; v_call: TRBV7-9; cdr3_aa: ASSFYSTDTQY
j_call: TRBJ2-1; v_call: TRBV5-1; cdr3_aa: ASSSPGGATYNEQF
j_call: TRBJ2-1; v_call: TRBV7-3; cdr3_aa: ASSPNRGAYNEQF
j_call: TRBJ2-1; v_call: TRBV5-4; cdr3_aa: ASSSRGGNAYNEQF
j_call: TRBJ2-4; v_call: TRBV14; cdr3_aa: ASSSRDGIQY
j_call: TRBJ2-1; v_call: TRBV11-2; cdr3_aa: ASSLVRQGSYNEQF
j_call: TRBJ2-5; v_call: TRBV6-2/TRBV6-3; cdr3_aa: ARRTEQETQY
j_call: TRBJ2-7; v_call: TRBV27; cdr3_aa: ASSLSDRSSYEQY
j_call: TRBJ2-5; v_call: TRBV20-1; cdr3_aa: SARDSPPGLAGVETQY
j_call: TRBJ2-3; v_call: TRBV28; cdr3_aa: ASLGRTDTQY
j_call: TRBJ2-1; v_call: TRBV7-6; cdr3_aa: ASSLGRGSEQF
j_call: TRBJ2-1; v_call: TRBV19; cdr3_aa: ASSMASGRVYEQF
j_call: TRBJ2-5; v_call: TRBV9; cdr3_aa: ASSVDRNQETQY
j_call: TRBJ2-7; v_call: TRBV6-5; cdr3_aa: ASSYSEGPGRYEQY
j_call: TRBJ2-1; v_call: TRBV25-1; cdr3_aa: ASSAQGFYNEQF
j_call: TRBJ2-1; v_call: TRBV10-2; cdr3_aa: ASKAGMSYNEQF
j_call: TRBJ1-1; v_call: TRBV27; cdr3_aa: ASSLNQFMNTEAF
j_call: TRBJ2-1; v_call: TRBV24-1; cdr3_aa: ATVGGSGNEQF
j_call: TRBJ2-1; v_call: TRBV27; cdr3_aa: ASSLRREVGNEQF
j_call: TRBJ1-2; v_call: TRBV10-3; cdr3_aa: AITGAYT
j_call: TRBJ2-5; v_call: TRBV4-2; cdr3_aa: ASSPGPSETQY
j_call: TRBJ2-3; v_call: TRBV27; cdr3_aa: ASSPTLETQY
j_call: TRBJ2-1; v_call: TRBV5-6; cdr3_aa: ASSWSEVNEQF
j_call: TRBJ1-4; v_call: TRBV23-1; cdr3_aa: ASTPDVWDGPYNEKLF
j_call: TRBJ1-2; v_call: TRBV27; cdr3_aa: ASSPYPAEGYT
j_call: TRBJ2-1; v_call: TRBV7-6; cdr3_aa: ASSSPQEGVVEQF
j_call: TRBJ2-1; v_call: TRBV9; cdr3_aa: ASSVGLAGGEQF
j_call: TRBJ1-2; v_call: TRBV7-9; cdr3_aa: ASSLQSGYT
j_call: TRBJ2-1; v_call: TRBV7-6; cdr3_aa: ASSGTTEQF
j_call: TRBJ2-3; v_call: TRBV12-3/TRBV12-4; cdr3_aa: ASSLGDSPSTDTQY
j_call: TRBJ2-7; v_call: TRBV15; cdr3_aa: ATSSSRDRVDEQY
j_call: TRBJ2-6; v_call: TRBV27; cdr3_aa: ATGAGGRANVLT
j_call: TRBJ2-7; v_call: TRBV28; cdr3_aa: ASSRGRTSRYEQY
j_call: TRBJ2-3; v_call: TRBV29-1; cdr3_aa: SVSGTVSPRDTQY
j_call: TRBJ2-3; v_call: TRBV6-2/TRBV6-3; cdr3_aa: ASSYSSGRADTQY
j_call: TRBJ1-1; v_call: TRBV6-1; cdr3_aa: ASNQQAANTEAF
j_call: TRBJ2-4; v_call: TRBV6-2/TRBV6-3; cdr3_aa: ASRTGTAVTKNIQY
j_call: TRBJ2-7; v_call: TRBV7-9; cdr3_aa: ASSLDSGEQY
j_call: TRBJ2-1; v_call: TRBV27; cdr3_aa: ASSLTEGYEQF
j_call: TRBJ2-3; v_call: TRBV7-9; cdr3_aa: ASSFGPNTDTQY
j_call: TRBJ2-3; v_call: TRBV28; cdr3_aa: ASSFGGWTQY
j_call: TRBJ2-1; v_call: TRBV7-8; cdr3_aa: ASSLGQGNEQF